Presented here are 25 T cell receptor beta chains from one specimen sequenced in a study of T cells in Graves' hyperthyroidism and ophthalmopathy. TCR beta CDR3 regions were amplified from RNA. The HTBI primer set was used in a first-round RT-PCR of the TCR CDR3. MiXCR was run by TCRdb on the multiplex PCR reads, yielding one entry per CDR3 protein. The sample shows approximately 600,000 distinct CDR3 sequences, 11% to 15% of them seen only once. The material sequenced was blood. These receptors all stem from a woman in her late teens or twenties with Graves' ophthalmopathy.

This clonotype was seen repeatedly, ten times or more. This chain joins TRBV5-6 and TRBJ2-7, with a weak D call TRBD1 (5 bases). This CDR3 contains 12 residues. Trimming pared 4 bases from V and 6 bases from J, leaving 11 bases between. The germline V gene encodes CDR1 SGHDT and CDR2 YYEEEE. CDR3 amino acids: CASSLSRGEQYF. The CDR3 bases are TGTGCCAGCAGCCTAAGTAGGGGCGAGCAGTACTTC.

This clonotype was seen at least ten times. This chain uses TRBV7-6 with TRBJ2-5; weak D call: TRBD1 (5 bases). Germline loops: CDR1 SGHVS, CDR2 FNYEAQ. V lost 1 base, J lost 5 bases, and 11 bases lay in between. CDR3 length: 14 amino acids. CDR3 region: CASSLVFKGETQYF. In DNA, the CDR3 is TGTGCCAGCAGCTTAGTTTTCAAGGGGGAGACCCAGTACTTC.

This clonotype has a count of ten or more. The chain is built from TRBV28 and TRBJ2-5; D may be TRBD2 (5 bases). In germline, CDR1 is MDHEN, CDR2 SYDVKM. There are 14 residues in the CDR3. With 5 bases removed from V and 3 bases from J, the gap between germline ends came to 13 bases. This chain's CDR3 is CASSQPPAEETQYF. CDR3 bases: TGTGCCAGCAGTCAACCACCAGCGGAAGAGACCCAGTACTTC.

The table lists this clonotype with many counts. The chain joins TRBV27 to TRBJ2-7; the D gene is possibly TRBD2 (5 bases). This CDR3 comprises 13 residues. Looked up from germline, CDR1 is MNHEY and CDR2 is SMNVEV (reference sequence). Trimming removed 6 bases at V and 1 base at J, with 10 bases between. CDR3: CASSLGLSYEQYF. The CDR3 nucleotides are TGTGCCAGCAGCCTAGGACTGTCCTACGAGCAGTACTTC.

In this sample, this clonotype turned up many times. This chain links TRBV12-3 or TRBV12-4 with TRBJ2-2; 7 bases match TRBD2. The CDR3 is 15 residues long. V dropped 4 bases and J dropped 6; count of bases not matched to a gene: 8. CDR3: CASSSRTRWPGELFF. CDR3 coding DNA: TGTGCCAGCAGTTCCCGGACTAGATGGCCCGGGGAGCTGTTTTTT.

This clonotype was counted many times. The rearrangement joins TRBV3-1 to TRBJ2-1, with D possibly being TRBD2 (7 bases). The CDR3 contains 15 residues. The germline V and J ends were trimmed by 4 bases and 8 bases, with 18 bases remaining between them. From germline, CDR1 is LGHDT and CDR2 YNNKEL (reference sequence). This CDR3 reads CASSRRLVGGDEQFF. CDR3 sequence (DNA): TGTGCCAGCAGCCGGCGACTAGTAGGGGGGGATGAGCAGTTCTTC.

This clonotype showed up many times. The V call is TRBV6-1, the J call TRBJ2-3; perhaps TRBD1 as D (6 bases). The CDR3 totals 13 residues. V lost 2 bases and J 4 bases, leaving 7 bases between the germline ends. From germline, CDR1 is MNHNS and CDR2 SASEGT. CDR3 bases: TGTGCCAGCAGTGAACACAGGGCAGATACGCAGTATTTT. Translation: CASSEHRADTQYF.

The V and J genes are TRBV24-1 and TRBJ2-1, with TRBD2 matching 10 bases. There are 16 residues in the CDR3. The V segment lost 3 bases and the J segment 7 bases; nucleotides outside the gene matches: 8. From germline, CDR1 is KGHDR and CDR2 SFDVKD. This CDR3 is CATSDAGELAGNEQFF. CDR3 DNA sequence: TGTGCCACCAGTGATGCGGGGGAACTAGCGGGAAATGAGCAGTTCTTC.

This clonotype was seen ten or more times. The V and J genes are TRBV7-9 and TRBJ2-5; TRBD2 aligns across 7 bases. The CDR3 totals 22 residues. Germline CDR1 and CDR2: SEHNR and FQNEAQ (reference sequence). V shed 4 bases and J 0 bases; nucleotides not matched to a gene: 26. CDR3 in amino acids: CASSWGRRAAGEWGEYQETQYF. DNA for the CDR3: TGTGCCAGCAGCTGGGGCCGACGCGCCGCGGGAGAATGGGGGGAGTACCAAGAGACCCAGTACTTC.

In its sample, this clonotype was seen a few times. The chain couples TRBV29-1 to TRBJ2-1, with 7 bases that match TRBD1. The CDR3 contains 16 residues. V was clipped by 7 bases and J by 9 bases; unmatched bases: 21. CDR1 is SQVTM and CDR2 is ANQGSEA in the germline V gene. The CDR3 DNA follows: TGCAGCGCCCAAGACTCCAGGAGTTACAGGGGCGGTGAGCAGTTCTTC. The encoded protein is CSAQDSRSYRGGEQFF.

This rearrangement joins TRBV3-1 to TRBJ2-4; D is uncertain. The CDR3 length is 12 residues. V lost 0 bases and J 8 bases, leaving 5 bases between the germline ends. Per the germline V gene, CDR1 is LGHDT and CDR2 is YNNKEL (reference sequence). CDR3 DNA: TGTGCCAGCAGCCAAGATTTTGACATTCAGTACTTC. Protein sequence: CASSQDFDIQYF.

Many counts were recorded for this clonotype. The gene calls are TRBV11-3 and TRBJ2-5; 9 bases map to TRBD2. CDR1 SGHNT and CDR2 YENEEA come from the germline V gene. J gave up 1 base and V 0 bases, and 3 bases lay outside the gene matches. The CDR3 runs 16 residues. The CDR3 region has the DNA TGTGCCAGCAGCTTAGACGGAGCGGGAGGCCAAGAGACCCAGTACTTC. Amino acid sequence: CASSLDGAGGQETQYF. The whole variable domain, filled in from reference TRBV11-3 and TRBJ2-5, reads EAGVVQSPRYKIIEKKQPVAFWCNPISGHNTLYWYLQNLGQGPELLIRYENEEAVDDSQLPKDRFSAERLKGVDSTLKIQPAELGDSAVYLCASSLDGAGGQETQYFGPGTRLLVL.

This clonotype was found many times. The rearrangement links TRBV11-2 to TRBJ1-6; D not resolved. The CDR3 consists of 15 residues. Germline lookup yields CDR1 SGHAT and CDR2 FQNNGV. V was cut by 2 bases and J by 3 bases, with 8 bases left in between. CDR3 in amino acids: CASSLSGIYNSPLHF. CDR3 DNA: TGTGCCAGCAGCTTAAGTGGGATCTATAATTCACCCCTCCACTTT.

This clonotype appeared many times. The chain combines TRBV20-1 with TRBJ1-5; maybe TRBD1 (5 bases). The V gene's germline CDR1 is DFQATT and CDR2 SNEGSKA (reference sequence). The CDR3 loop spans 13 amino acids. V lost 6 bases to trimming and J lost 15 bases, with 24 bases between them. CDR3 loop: CSAAPPLGTLRHF. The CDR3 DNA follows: TGCAGTGCCGCGCCGCCCCTAGGGACCCTAAGGCATTTT.

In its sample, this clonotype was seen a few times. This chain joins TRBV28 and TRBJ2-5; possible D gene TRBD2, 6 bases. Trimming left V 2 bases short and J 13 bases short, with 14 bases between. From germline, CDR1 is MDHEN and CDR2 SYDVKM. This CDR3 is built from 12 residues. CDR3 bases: TGTGCCAGCAGTTTAGGCCTGGAGGGTCCGTACTTC. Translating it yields CASSLGLEGPYF.

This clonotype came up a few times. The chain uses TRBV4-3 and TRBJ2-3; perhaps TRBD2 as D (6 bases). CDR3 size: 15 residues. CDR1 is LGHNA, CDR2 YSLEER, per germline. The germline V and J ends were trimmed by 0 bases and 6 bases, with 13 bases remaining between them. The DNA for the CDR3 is TGCGCCAGCAGCCAAGAGGAGGGGTCAGGGGATACGCAGTATTTT. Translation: CASSQEEGSGDTQYF.

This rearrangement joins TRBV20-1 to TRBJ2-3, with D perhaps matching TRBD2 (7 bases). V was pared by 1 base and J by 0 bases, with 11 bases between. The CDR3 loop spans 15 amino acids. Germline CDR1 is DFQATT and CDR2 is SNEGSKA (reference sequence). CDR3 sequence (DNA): TGCAGTGCTAGAGCCGGGGGGCTTAGCACAGATACGCAGTATTTT. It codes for CSARAGGLSTDTQYF.

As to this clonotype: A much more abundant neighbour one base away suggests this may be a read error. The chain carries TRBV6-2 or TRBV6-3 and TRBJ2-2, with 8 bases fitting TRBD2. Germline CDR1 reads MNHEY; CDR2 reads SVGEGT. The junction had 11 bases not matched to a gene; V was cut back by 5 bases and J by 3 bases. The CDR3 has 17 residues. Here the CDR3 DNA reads TGTGCCAGCAGTCAGCACTCCGGGACTAGTCACACCGGGGAGCTGTTTTTT. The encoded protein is CASSQHSGTSHTGELFF.

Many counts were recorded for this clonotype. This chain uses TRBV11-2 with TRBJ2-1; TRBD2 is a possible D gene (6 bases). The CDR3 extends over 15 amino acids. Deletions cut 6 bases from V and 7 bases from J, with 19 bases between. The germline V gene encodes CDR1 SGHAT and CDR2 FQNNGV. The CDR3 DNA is TGTGCCAGCAGGCCGTGGGGAGGTGTAAGAAATGAGCAGTTCTTC. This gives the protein CASRPWGGVRNEQFF.

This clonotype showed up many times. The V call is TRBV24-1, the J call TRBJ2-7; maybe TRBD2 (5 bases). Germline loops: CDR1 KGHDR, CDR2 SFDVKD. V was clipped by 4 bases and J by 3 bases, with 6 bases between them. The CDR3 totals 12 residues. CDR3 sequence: CATSEGSYEQYF. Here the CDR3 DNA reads TGTGCCACCAGTGAGGGGAGCTACGAGCAGTACTTC.

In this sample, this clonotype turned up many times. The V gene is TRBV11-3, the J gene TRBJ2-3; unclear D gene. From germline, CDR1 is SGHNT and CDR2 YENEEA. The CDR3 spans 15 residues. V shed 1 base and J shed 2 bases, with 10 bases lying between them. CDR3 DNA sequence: TGTGCCAGCAGCTTAGCGGCGAGTCCCACAGATACGCAGTATTTT. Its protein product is CASSLAASPTDTQYF.

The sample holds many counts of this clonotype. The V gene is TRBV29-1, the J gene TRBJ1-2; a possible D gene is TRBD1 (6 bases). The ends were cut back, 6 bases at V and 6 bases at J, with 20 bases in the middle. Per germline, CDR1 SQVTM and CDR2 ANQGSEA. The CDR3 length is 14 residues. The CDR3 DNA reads TGCAGCGTCGAACAGGGTTCTATAATAAATGGCTACACCTTC. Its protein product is CSVEQGSIINGYTF.

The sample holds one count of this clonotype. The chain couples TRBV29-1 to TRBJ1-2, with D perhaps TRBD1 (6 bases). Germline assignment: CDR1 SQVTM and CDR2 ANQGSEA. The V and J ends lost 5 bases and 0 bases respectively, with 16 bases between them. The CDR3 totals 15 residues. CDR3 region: CSVRSRDKANYGYTF. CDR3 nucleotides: TGCAGCGTTAGATCCCGGGACAAAGCTAACTATGGCTACACCTTC.

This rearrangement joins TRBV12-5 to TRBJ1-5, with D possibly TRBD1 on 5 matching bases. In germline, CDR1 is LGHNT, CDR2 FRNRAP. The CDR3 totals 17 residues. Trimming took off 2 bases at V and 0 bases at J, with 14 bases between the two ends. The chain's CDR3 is CASGLRIREYSNQPQHF. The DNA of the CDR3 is TGTGCTAGTGGTTTGAGAATCAGGGAATATAGCAATCAGCCCCAGCATTTT.

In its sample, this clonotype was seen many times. The CDR3 DNA follows: TGTGCCAGCAGCCAAGGGGTTGGGAGCACAGATACGCAGTATTTT. Its translation: CASSQGVGSTDTQYF. The chain carries TRBV3-1 and TRBJ2-3; unclear D gene. Trimming took off 1 base at V and 0 bases at J, with 8 bases between the two ends. Germline-derived CDR1 and CDR2 are LGHDT and YNNKEL (reference sequence). This CDR3 has 15 amino acids.